This TCR beta chain appears in the sequencing data of a study of Ad26.COV2.S vaccination and SARS-CoV-2 variants. Concerning this clone: What it recognizes is unknown.

The CDR3 spans 14 residues. V gave up 5 bases and J gave up 0 bases, with 8 bases separating them. CDR1 and CDR2 (germline): MNHEY, SVGEGT. Study-wide results and caveats: A substantial breadth of spike-specific CD8+ and CD4+ T cell responses after vaccination has been reported.

Sequenced by immunoSEQ multiplex PCR; TCRdb stores in-frame clones only, minus some. The table has 350,000 to 600,000 clones, 80% to 90% seen once. Regarding treatment: around 19 received Ad26.COV2.S at low or high dose, single or two shots; 5 received placebo; per-sample allocation not given. Day 63 after the first injection of vaccine or placebo was the sampling time. This chain links TRBV6-2 or TRBV6-3 with TRBJ1-5, with D hard to call. Source: peripheral blood, taken in a trial of Ad26.COV2.S vaccine versus placebo. The clonotype comes from a person between 18 and 60 years old who received the Ad26.COV2.S COVID-19 vaccine or a placebo. The CDR3 spells CASSRDYSNQPQHF. The CDR3 coding sequence is TGTGCCAGCAGTCGGGATTATAGCAATCAGCCCCAGCATTTT.